This T cell receptor beta chain was captured in a study of blood T cell repertoires in COVID-19. Turning to the study itself: The United States, Italy and Spain provided the acute and convalescent COVID-19 samples. T cells, B-cell-depleted T cells, or PBMCs provided the cDNA or gDNA that served as material.

In the study's own analysis: From reference gene primer amplification, estimates of nucleated cell counts were derived. Clones were read by immunoSEQ multiplex PCR, and TCRdb kept only the in-frame ones, dropping some. V and J calls and clone size are as listed in that table; D and trimming were resolved from the DNA. The data show 300,000 or so clones, more than 80% seen once. Trimming took 6 bases from V and 5 from J; bases not matched to a gene: 8. The V gene's germline CDR1 is MNHEY and CDR2 SVGAGI. The CDR3 consists of 14 residues. The sequence came from a woman in her thirties or forties with acute or convalescent COVID-19. V gene TRBV6-5 combines with J gene TRBJ1-2, with 8 bases identical to TRBD1. The sequenced sample consisted of peripheral blood. The CDR3 DNA reads as TGTGCCAGCAGCCTTTCGGACAGGGAATATGGCTACACCTTC. This gives the protein CASSLSDREYGYTF.